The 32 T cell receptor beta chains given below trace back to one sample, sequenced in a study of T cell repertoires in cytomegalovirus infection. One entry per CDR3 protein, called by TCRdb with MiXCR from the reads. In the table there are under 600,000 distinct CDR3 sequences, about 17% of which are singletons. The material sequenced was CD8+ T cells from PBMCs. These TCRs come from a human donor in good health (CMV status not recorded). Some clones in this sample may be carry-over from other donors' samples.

CDR3: CSAKGQGPPYGYTF. The CDR3 DNA sequence: TGCAGCGCCAAAGGACAGGGTCCCCCCTATGGCTACACCTTC. V gene TRBV29-1 combines with J gene TRBJ1-2; 8 positions agree with TRBD1. Unmatched junction bases numbered 11, after V lost 7 bases and J lost 4 bases. Germline lookup yields CDR1 SQVTM and CDR2 ANQGSEA. CDR3 length equals 14 residues.

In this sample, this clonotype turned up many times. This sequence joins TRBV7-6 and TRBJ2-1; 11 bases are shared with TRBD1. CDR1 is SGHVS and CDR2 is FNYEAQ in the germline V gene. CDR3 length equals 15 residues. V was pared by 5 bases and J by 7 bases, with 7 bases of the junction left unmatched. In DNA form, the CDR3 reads TGTGCCAGCAGCAAAGGACAGGGGGCTTGGAATGAGCAGTTCTTC. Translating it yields CASSKGQGAWNEQFF.

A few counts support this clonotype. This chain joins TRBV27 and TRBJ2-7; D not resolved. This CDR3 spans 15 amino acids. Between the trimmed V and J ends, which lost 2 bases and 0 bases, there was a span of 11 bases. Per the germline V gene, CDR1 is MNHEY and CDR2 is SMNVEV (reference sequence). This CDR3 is CASSLTAYSSYEQYF. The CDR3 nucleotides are TGTGCCAGCAGTTTAACAGCCTATAGCTCCTACGAGCAGTACTTC.

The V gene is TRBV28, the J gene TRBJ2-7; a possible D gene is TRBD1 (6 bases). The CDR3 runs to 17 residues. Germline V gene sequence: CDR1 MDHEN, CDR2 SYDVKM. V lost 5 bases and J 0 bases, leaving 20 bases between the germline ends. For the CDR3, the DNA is TGTGCCAGCAGTGGGGCGGACAGAGGGTGGTCCTCCTACGAGCAGTACTTC. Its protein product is CASSGADRGWSSYEQYF.

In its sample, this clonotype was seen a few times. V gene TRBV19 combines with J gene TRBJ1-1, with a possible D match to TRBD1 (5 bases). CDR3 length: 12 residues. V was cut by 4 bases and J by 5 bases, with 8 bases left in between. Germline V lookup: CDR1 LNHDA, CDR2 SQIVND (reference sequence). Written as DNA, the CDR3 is TGTGCCAGTAGTACGGGACTAACTGAAGCTTTCTTT. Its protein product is CASSTGLTEAFF. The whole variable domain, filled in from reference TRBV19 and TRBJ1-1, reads DGGITQSPKYLFRKEGQNVTLSCEQNLNHDAMYWYRQDPGQGLRLIYYSQIVNDFQKGDIAEGYSVSREKKESFPLTVTSAQKNPTAFYLCASSTGLTEAFFGQGTRLTVV.

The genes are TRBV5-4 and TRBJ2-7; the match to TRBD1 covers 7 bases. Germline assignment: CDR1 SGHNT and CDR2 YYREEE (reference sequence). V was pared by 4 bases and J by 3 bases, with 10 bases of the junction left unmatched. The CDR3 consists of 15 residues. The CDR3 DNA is TGTGCCAGCAGCCTCGACAGGGCCCCTAGCTACGAGCAGTACTTC. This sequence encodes CASSLDRAPSYEQYF.

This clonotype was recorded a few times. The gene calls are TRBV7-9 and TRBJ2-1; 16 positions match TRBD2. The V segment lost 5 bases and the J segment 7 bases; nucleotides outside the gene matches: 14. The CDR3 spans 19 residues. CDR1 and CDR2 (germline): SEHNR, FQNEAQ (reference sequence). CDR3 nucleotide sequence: TGTGCCAGCAGCATCACCGGGACTAGCGGGGGGGGGGATTGGAATGAGCAGTTCTTC. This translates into CASSITGTSGGGDWNEQFF.

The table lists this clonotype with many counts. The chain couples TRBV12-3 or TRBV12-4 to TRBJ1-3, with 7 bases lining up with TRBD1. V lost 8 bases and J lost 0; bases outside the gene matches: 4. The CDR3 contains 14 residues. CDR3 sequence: CASLGQSSGNTIYF. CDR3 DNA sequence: TGTGCCAGCCTGGGACAGAGCTCTGGAAACACCATATATTTT.

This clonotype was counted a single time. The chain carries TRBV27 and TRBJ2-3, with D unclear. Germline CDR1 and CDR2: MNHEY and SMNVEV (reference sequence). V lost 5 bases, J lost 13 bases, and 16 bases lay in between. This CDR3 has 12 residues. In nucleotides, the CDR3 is TGTGCCAGCAGTCAATCAGCCTGGGTGAAGTATTTT. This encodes CASSQSAWVKYF.

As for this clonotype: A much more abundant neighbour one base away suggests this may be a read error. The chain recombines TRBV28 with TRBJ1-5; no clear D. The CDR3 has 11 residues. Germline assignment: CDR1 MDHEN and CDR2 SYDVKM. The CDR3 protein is CASSSDQPQDF. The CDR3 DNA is TGTGCCAGCAGTTCGGATCAGCCCCAGGATTTT.

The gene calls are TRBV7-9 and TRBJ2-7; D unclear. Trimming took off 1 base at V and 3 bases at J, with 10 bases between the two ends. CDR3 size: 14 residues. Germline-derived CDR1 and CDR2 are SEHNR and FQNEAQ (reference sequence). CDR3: CASSLVSEDYEQYF. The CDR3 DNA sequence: TGTGCCAGCAGCTTAGTCTCCGAGGACTACGAGCAGTACTTC.

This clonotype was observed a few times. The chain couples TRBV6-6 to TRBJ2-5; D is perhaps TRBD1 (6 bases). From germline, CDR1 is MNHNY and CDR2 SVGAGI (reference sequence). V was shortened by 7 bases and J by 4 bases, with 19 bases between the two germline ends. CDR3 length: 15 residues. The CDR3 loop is CASTQSTGRRETQYF. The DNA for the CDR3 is TGTGCCAGCACCCAGTCCACAGGGCGGAGAGAGACCCAGTACTTC.

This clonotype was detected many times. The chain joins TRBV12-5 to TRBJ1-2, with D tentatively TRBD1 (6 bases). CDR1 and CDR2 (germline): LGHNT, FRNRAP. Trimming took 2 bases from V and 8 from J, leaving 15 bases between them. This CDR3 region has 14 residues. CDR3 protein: CASGLIHREGGYTF. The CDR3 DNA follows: TGTGCTAGTGGTTTGATCCACAGGGAAGGGGGCTACACCTTC.

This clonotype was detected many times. The CDR3 reads CATGGLGEGPVSGANVLTF. Here the CDR3 DNA reads TGTGCCACCGGGGGGTTGGGGGAAGGTCCCGTCTCTGGGGCCAACGTCCTGACTTTC. The chain has TRBV10-3 and TRBJ2-6; TRBD2 matches at 7 bases. The V and J ends lost 10 bases and 0 bases, in that order; junction bases with no gene match: 18. The CDR3 loop spans 19 amino acids. Germline V gene data show CDR1 as ENHRY and CDR2 as SYGVKD.

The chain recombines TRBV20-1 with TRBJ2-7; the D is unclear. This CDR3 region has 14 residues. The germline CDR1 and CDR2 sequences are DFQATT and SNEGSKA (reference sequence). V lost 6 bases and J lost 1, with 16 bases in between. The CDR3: CSAGDTIGSYEQYF. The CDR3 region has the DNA TGCAGTGCGGGTGACACAATCGGGTCCTACGAGCAGTACTTC.

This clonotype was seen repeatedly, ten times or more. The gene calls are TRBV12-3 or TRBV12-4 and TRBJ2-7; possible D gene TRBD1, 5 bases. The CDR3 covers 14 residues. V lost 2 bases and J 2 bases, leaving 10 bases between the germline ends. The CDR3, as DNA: TGTGCCAGCAGTTTAACAGGACATCCCTACGAGCAGTACTTC. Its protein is CASSLTGHPYEQYF.

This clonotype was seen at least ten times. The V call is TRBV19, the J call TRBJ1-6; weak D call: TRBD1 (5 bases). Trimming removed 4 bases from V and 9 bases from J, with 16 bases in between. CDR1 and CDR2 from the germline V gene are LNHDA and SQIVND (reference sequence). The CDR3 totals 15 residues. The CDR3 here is CASSRPGDPSSPLHF. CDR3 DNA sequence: TGTGCCAGTAGTAGACCGGGGGATCCGAGTTCACCCCTCCACTTT. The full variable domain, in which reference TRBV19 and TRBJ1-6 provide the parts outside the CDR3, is DGGITQSPKYLFRKEGQNVTLSCEQNLNHDAMYWYRQDPGQGLRLIYYSQIVNDFQKGDIAEGYSVSREKKESFPLTVTSAQKNPTAFYLCASSRPGDPSSPLHFGNGTRLTVT.

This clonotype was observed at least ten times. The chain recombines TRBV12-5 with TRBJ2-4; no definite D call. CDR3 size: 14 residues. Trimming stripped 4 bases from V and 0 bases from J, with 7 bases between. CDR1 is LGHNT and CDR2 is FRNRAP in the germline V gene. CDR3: CASGSRLAKNIQYF. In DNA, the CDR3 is TGTGCTAGTGGTTCCAGGTTAGCCAAAAACATTCAGTACTTC.

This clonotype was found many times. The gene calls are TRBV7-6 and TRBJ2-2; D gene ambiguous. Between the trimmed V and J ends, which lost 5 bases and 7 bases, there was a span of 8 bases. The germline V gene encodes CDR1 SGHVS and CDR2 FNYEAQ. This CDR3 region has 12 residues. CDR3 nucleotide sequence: TGTGCCAGCAGCCCGACTGACGGGGAGCTGTTTTTT. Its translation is CASSPTDGELFF.

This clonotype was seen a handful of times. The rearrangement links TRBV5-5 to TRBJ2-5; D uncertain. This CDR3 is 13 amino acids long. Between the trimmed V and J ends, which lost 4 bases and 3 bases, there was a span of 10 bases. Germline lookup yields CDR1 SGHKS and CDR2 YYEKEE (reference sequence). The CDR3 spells CASSPPAEETQYF. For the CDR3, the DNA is TGTGCCAGCAGCCCGCCGGCAGAAGAGACCCAGTACTTC.

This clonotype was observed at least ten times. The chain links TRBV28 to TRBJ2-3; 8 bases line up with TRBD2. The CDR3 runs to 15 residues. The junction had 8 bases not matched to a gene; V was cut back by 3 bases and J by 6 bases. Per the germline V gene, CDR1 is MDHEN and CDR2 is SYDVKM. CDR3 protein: CASSFLREVGDTQYF. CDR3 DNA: TGTGCCAGCAGTTTTTTGCGGGAGGTGGGCGATACGCAGTATTTT.

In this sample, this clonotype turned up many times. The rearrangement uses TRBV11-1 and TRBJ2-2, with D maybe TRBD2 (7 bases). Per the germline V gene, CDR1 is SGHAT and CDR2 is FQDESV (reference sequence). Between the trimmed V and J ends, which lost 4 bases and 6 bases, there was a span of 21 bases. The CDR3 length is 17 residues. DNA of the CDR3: TGTGCCAGCAGCTCCCGGGGGCCAGGACTAGGATCCGGGGAGCTGTTTTTT. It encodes CASSSRGPGLGSGELFF. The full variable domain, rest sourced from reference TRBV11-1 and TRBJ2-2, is EAEVAQSPRYKITEKSQAVAFWCDPISGHATLYWYRQILGQGPELLVQFQDESVVDDSQLPKDRFSAERLKGVDSTLKIQPAELGDSAMYLCASSSRGPGLGSGELFFGEGSRLTVL.

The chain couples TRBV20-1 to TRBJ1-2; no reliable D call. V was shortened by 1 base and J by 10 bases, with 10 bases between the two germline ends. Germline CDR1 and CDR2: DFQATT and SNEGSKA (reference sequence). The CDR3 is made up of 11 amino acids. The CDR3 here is CSARALRLYTF. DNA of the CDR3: TGCAGTGCTAGAGCCCTACGCCTCTACACCTTC.

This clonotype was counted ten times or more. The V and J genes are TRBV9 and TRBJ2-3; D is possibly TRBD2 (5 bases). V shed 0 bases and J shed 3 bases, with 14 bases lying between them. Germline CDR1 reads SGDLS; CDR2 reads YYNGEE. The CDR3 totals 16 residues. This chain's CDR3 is CASSVDLSGETDTQYF. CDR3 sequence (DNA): TGTGCCAGCAGCGTAGACCTAAGCGGCGAAACAGATACGCAGTATTTT. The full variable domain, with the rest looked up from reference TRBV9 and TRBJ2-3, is DSGVTQTPKHLITATGQRVTLRCSPRSGDLSVYWYQQSLDQGLQFLIQYYNGEERAKGNILERFSAQQFPDLHSELNLSSLELGDSALYFCASSVDLSGETDTQYFGPGTRLTVL.

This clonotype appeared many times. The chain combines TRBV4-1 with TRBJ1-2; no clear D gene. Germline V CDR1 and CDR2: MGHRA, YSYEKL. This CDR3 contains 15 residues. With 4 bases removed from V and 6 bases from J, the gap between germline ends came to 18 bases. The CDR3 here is CASSPHTDGADGYTF. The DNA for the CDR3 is TGCGCCAGCAGCCCCCACACGGATGGCGCTGATGGCTACACCTTC.

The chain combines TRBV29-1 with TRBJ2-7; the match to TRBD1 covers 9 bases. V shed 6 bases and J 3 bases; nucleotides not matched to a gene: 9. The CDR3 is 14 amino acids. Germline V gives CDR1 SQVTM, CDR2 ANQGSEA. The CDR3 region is CSVIPGQGIYEQYF. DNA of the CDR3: TGCAGCGTGATTCCGGGACAGGGAATCTACGAGCAGTACTTC.

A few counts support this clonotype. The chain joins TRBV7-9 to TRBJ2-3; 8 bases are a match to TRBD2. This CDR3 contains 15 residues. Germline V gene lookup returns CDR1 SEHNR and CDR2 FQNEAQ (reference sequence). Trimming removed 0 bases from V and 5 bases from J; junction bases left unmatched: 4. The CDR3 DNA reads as TGTGCCAGCAGCTTAGCCGCGGGGGGTATAGATACGCAGTATTTT. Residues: CASSLAAGGIDTQYF.

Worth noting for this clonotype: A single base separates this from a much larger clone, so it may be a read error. CDR3 amino acids: CTSSLSEQHPYEQYF. The CDR3 DNA reads TGTACCAGCAGCTTATCAGAACAGCACCCCTACGAGCAGTACTTC. The V and J genes are TRBV7-6 and TRBJ2-7; D is undetermined. This CDR3 is built from 15 residues. Germline values: CDR1 SGHVS, CDR2 FNYEAQ. Full variable domain (rest looked up from reference TRBV7-6 and TRBJ2-7): GAGVSQSPRYKVTKRGQDVALRCDPISGHVSLYWYRQALGQGPEFLTYFNYEAQQDKSGLPNDRFSAERPEGSISTLTIQRTEQRDSAMYRCTSSLSEQHPYEQYFGPGTRLTVT.

The CDR3 reads CASSWKDSEETQYF. CDR3 bases: TGCGCCAGCAGCTGGAAGGACAGCGAAGAGACCCAGTACTTC. The J gene is TRBJ2-5, the V gene TRBV5-1, with D perhaps matching TRBD1 (6 bases). Trimming stripped 3 bases from V and 3 bases from J, with 12 bases between. The CDR3 runs 14 residues. Germline CDR1 and CDR2: SGHRS and YFSETQ.

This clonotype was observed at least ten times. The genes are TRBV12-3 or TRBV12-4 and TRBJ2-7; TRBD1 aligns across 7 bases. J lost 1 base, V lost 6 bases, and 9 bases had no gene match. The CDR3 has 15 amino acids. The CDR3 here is CASRKGQKRSYEQYF. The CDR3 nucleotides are TGTGCCAGCAGAAAGGGACAGAAAAGATCCTACGAGCAGTACTTC.

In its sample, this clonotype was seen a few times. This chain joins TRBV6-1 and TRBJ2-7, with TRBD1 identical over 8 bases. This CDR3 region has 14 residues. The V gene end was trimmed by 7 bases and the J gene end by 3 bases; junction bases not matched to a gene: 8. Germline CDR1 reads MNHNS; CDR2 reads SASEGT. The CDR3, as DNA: TGTGCCAGCAAGGGCAGGGGGCAAATCTACGAGCAGTACTTC. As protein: CASKGRGQIYEQYF.

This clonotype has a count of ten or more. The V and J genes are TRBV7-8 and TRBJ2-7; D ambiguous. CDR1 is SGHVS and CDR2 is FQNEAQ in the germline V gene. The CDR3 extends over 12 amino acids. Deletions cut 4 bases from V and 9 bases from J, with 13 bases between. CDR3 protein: CASSSPAEAQYF. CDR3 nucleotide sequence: TGTGCCAGCAGCTCCCCGGCGGAAGCGCAGTACTTC.